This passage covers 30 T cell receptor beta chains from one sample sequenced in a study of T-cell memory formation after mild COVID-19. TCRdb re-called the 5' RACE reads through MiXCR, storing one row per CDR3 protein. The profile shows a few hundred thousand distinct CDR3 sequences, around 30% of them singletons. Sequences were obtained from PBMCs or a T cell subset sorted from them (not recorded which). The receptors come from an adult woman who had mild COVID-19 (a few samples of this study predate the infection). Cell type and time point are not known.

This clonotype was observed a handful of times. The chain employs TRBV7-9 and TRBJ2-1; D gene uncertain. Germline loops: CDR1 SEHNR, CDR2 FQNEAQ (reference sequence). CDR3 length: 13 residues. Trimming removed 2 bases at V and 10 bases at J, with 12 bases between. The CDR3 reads CASSLTVIGEQFF. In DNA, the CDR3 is TGTGCCAGCAGCTTAACCGTGATAGGGGAGCAGTTCTTC.

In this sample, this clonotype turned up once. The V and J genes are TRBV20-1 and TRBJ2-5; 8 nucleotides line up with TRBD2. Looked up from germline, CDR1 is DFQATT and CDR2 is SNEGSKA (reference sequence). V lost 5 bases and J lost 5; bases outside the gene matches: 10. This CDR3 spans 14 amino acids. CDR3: CSAAGGWGVETQYF. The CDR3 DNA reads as TGCAGTGCTGCGGGGGGCTGGGGTGTCGAGACCCAGTACTTC.

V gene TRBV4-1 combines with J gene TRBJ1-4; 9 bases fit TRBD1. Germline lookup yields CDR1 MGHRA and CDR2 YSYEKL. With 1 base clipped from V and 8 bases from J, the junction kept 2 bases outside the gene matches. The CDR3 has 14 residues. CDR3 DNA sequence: TGCGCCAGCAGCCAAGGGACAGGGGTAGAAAAACTGTTTTTT. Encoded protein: CASSQGTGVEKLFF.

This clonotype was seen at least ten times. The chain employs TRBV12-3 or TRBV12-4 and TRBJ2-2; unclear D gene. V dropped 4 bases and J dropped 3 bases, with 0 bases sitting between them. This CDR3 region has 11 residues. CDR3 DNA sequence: TGTGCCAGCAGTTACACCGGGGAGCTGTTTTTT. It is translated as CASSYTGELFF.

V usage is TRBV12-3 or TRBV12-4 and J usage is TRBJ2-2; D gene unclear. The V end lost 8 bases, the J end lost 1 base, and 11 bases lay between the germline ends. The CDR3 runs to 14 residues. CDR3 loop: CASFTRWNTGELFF. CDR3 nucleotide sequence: TGTGCCAGCTTCACAAGGTGGAACACCGGGGAGCTGTTTTTT.

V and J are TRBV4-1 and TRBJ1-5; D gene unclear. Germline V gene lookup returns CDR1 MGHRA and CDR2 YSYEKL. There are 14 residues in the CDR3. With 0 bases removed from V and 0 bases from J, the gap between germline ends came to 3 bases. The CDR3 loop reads CASSQDNSNQPQHF. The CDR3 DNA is TGCGCCAGCAGCCAAGACAATAGCAATCAGCCCCAGCATTTT.

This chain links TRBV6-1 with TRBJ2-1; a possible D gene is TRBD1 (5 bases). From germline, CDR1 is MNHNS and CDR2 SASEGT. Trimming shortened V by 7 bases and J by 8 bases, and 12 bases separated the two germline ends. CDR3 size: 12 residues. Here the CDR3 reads CASTTTGHEQFF. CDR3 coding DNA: TGTGCCAGCACCACTACAGGCCATGAGCAGTTCTTC.

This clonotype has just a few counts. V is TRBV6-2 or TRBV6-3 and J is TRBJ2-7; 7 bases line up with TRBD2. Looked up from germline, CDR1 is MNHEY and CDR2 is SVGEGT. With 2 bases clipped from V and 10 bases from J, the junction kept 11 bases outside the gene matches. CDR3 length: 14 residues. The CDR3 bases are TGTGCCAGCAGTTACGCAGGCGGGCGGGAGAATCAGTACTTC. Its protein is CASSYAGGRENQYF.

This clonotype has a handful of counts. CDR3 nucleotide sequence: TGTGCCAGCTCACCCTCCCAGCGGGGCGTGAACAATGAGCAGTTCTTC. It translates to CASSPSQRGVNNEQFF. V is TRBV18 and J is TRBJ2-1; 7 bases agree with TRBD2. The ends lost 3 bases at V and 5 bases at J; junction bases unmatched: 10. The CDR3 totals 16 residues. Germline assignment: CDR1 KGHSH and CDR2 LQKENI.

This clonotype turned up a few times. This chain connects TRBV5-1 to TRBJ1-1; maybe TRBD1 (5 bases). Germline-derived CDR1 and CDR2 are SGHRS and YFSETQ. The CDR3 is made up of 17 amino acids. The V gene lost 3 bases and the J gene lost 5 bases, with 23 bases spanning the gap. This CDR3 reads CASSSALAGIVGTEAFF. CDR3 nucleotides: TGCGCCAGCAGCTCTGCTTTGGCAGGGATTGTAGGGACTGAAGCTTTCTTT.

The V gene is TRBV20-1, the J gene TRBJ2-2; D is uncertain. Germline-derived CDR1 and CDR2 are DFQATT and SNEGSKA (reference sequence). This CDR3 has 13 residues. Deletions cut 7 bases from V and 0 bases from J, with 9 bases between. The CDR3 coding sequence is TGCAGTGTCCGTTACCCGAACACCGGGGAGCTGTTTTTT. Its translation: CSVRYPNTGELFF.

Here the CDR3 reads CASSLAAGIAEAFF. CDR3 nucleotides: TGTGCCAGCAGCTTAGCCGCAGGGATAGCTGAAGCTTTCTTT. The chain joins TRBV7-9 to TRBJ1-1, with TRBD1 as a possible D gene (5 bases). CDR3 length equals 14 residues. The germline gives CDR1 SEHNR, CDR2 FQNEAQ (reference sequence). Between the trimmed V and J ends, which lost 0 bases and 6 bases, there was a span of 11 bases.

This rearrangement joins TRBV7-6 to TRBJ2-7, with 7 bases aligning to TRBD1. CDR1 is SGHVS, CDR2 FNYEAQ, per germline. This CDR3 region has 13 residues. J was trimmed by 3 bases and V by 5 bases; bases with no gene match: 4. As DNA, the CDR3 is TGTGCCAGCAGCGTCCGGGACAGCTACGAGCAGTACTTC. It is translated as CASSVRDSYEQYF. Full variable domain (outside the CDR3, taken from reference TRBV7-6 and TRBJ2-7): GAGVSQSPRYKVTKRGQDVALRCDPISGHVSLYWYRQALGQGPEFLTYFNYEAQQDKSGLPNDRFSAERPEGSISTLTIQRTEQRDSAMYRCASSVRDSYEQYFGPGTRLTVT.

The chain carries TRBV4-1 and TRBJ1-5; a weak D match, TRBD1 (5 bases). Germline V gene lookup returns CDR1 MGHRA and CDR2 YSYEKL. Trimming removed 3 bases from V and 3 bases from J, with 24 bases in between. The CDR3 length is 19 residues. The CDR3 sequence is CASSQIPGGKVTLNQPQHF. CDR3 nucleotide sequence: TGCGCCAGCAGCCAGATCCCCGGGGGAAAGGTGACTCTCAATCAGCCCCAGCATTTT.

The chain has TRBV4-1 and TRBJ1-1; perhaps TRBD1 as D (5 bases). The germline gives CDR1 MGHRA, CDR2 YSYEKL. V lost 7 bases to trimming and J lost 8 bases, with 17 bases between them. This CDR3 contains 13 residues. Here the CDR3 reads CASTPFSGREAFF. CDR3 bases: TGCGCCAGCACCCCGTTTTCAGGGCGCGAAGCTTTCTTT.

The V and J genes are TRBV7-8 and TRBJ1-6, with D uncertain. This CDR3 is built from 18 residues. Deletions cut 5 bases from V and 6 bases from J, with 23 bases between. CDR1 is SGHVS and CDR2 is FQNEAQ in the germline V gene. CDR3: CASSPRRSALGRNSPLHF. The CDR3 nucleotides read TGTGCCAGCAGCCCACGAAGGAGCGCCCTAGGACGTAATTCACCCCTCCACTTT.

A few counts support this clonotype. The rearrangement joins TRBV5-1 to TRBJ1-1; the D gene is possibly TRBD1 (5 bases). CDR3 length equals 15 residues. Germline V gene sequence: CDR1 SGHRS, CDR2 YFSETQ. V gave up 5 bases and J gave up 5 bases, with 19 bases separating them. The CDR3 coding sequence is TGCGCCAGCAGGCAGATGGGGGAGCTGGGGACTGAAGCTTTCTTT. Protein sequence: CASRQMGELGTEAFF.

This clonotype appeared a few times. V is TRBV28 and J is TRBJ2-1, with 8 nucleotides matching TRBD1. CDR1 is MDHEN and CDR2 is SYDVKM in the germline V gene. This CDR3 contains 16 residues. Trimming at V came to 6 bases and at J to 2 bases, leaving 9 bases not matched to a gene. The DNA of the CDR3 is TGTGCCAGCAGCCTATCCATGGGACAGGCCTACAATGAGCAGTTCTTC. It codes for CASSLSMGQAYNEQFF.

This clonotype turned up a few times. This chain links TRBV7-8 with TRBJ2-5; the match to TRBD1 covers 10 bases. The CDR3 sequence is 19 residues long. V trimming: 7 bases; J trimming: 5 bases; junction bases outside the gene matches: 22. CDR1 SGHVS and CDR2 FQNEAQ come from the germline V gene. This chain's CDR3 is CASNFYRSPGQGTQETQYF. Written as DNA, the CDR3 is TGTGCCAGCAACTTTTATCGTAGCCCGGGACAGGGGACCCAGGAGACCCAGTACTTC.

The CDR3 reads CASSLAGWETQYF. The DNA of the CDR3 is TGTGCCAGCAGTTTAGCGGGGTGGGAGACCCAGTACTTC. The chain links TRBV12-3 or TRBV12-4 to TRBJ2-5; D is ambiguous. V gave up 0 bases and J gave up 5 bases, with 7 bases separating them. The CDR3 is 13 amino acids.

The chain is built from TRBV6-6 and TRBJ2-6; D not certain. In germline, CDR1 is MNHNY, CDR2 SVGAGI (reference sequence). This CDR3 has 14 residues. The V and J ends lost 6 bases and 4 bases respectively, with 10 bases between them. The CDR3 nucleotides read TGTGCCAGCAGACCCGCCGGGGGGGCCAACGTCCTGACTTTC. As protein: CASRPAGGANVLTF.

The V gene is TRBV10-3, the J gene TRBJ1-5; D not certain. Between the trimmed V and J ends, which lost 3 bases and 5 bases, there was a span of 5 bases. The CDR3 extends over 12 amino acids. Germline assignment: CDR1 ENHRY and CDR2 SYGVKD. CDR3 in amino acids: CAISDGDQPQHF. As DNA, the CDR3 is TGTGCCATCAGTGATGGGGATCAGCCCCAGCATTTT.

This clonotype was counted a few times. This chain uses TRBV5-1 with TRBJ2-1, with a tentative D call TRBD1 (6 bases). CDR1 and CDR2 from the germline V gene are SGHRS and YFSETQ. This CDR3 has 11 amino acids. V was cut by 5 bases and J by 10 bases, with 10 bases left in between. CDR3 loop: CASSPGTEQFF. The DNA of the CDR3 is TGCGCCAGCAGTCCCGGGACAGAGCAGTTCTTC.

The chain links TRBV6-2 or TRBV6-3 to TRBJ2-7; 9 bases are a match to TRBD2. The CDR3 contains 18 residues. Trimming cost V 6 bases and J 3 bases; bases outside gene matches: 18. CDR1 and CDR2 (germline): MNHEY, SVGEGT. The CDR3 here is CASRQLAGLPGGYYEQYF. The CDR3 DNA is TGTGCCAGCAGACAACTAGCGGGCCTCCCCGGGGGGTACTACGAGCAGTACTTC.

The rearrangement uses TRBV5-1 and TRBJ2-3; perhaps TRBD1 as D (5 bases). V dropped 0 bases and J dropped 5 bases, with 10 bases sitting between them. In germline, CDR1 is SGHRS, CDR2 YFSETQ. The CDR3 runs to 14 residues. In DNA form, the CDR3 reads TGCGCCAGCAGCTTGGGCAGGGCGGAAGATACGCAGTATTTT. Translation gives CASSLGRAEDTQYF.

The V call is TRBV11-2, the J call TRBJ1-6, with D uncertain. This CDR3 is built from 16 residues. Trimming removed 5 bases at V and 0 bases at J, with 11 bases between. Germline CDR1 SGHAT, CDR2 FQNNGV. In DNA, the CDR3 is TGTGCCAGCAGCCTACACGTCAGCTCCTATAATTCACCCCTCCACTTT. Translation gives CASSLHVSSYNSPLHF. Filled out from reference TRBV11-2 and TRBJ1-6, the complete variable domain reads EAGVAQSPRYKIIEKRQSVAFWCNPISGHATLYWYQQILGQGPKLLIQFQNNGVVDDSQLPKDRFSAERLKGVDSTLKIQPAKLEDSAVYLCASSLHVSSYNSPLHFGNGTRLTVT.

The CDR3 DNA is TGTGCCAGCAGAGTCGCAGAGCTTTCTAGTAGCATTCAGTACTTC. Translation: CASRVAELSSSIQYF. The J gene is TRBJ2-4, the V gene TRBV2; D is unclear. Germline loops: CDR1 SNHLY, CDR2 FYNNEI. Trimming took off 6 bases at V and 9 bases at J, with 21 bases between the two ends. This CDR3 has 15 residues.

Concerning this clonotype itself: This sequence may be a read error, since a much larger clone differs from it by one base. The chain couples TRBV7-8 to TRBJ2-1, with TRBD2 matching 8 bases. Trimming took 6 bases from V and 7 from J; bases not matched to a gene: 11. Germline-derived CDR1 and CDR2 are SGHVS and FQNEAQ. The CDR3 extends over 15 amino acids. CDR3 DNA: TGTGCCAGCAGAAACTCGCCCGGGACTAGTAATGAGCAGTTCTTC. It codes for CASRNSPGTSNEQFF.

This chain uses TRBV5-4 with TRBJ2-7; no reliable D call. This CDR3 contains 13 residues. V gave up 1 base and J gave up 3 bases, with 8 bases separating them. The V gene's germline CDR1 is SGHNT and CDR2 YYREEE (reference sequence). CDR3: CASSLTTGYEQYF. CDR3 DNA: TGTGCCAGCAGCTTGACAACGGGCTACGAGCAGTACTTC.

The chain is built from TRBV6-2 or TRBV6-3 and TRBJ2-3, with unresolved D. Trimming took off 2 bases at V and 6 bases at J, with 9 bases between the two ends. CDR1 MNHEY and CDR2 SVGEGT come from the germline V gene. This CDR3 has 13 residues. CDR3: CASSYTGWDTQYF. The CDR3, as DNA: TGTGCCAGCAGTTACACCGGTTGGGATACGCAGTATTTT.